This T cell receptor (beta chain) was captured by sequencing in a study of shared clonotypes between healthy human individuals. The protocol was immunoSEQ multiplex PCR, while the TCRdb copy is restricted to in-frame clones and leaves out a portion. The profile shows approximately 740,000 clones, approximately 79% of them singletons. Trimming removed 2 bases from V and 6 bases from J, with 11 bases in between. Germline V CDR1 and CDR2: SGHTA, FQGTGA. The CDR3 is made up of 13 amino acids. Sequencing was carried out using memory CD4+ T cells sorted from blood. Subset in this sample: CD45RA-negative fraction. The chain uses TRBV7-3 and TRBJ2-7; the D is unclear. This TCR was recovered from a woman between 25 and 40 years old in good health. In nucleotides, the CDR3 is TGTGCCAGCAGCTTAGAAGCCCCTAGCGAGCAGTACTTC. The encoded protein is CASSLEAPSEQYF.